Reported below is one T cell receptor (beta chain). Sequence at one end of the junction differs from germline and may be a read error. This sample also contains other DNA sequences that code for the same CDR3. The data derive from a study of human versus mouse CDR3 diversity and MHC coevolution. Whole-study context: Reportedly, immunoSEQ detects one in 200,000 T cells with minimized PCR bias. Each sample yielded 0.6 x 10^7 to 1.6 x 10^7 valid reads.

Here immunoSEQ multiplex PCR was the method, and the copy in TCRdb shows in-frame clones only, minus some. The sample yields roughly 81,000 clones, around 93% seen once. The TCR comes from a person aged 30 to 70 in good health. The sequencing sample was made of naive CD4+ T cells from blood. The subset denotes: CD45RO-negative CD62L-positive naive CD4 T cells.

The CDR3 loop is CASSAWTGRNTGELFF. CDR3 nucleotides: TGTGCCAGCAGCGCTTGGACAGGGCGGAACACCGGAGAGCTGTTTTTT. This sequence joins TRBV9 and TRBJ2-2; 8 nucleotides agree with TRBD1. The CDR3 is 16 residues long. CDR1 and CDR2 (germline): SGDLS, YYNGEE.